What follows describes a single TCR beta chain. The protocol was immunoSEQ multiplex PCR, while the TCRdb copy is restricted to in-frame clones and leaves out a portion. Of fewer than 250,000 clones in the sample, around 89% were seen once. Germline assignment: CDR1 SNHLY and CDR2 FYNNEI. Deletions cut 7 bases from V and 5 bases from J, with 11 bases between. This CDR3 is built from 12 residues. This entry comes from a study of blood T cell repertoires in COVID-19. Study details: Collection of acute and convalescent COVID-19 samples took place in the United States, Italy and Spain. Nucleic acid was either cDNA or gDNA, and it came from T cells, B-cell-depleted T cells, or PBMCs.

This TCR derives from a woman under 30 who had recovered from COVID-19. The genes are TRBV2 and TRBJ1-2; D perhaps matches TRBD1 (6 bases). Sequencing was performed on PBMCs or T cells enriched from blood (not recorded which). The CDR3 nucleotides are TGTGCCAGCAAGGACAGCTCTTATGGCTACACCTTC. This translates into CASKDSSYGYTF. The variable domain in full, completed from reference TRBV2 and TRBJ1-2, reads EPEVTQTPSHQVTQMGQEVILRCVPISNHLYFYWYRQILGQKVEFLVSFYNNEISEKSEIFDDQFSVERPDGSNFTLKIRSTKLEDSAMYFCASKDSSYGYTFGSGTRLTVV.